This TCR beta chain was captured in a study of molecular identifiers for immune sequencing clone quantification. TCRdb reprocessed the PCR reads via MiXCR and lists one record per CDR3 protein. Of some 680,000 distinct CDR3 sequences listed, about 25% were seen once; the top ten hold about 0.81%. This clonotype has just a few counts. The V end lost 5 bases, the J end lost 10 bases, and 12 bases lay between the germline ends. The CDR3 length is 12 residues. Germline values: CDR1 SEHNR, CDR2 FQNEAQ (reference sequence). The sequenced sample was naive CD8+ T cells from blood, with Jurkat cell RNA spiked in. Subset given: FACS-sorted CD8+CD4-CCR7+CD45RA+ naive T cells. V gene TRBV7-9 combines with J gene TRBJ2-1, with D perhaps matching TRBD1 or TRBD2 (5 bases each). The sequence came from a human donor in good health. Some libraries in this study had Jurkat cell RNA spiked in. CDR3 protein: CASSEGTSEQFF. In DNA form, the CDR3 reads TGTGCCAGCAGCGAAGGGACCTCAGAGCAGTTCTTC.